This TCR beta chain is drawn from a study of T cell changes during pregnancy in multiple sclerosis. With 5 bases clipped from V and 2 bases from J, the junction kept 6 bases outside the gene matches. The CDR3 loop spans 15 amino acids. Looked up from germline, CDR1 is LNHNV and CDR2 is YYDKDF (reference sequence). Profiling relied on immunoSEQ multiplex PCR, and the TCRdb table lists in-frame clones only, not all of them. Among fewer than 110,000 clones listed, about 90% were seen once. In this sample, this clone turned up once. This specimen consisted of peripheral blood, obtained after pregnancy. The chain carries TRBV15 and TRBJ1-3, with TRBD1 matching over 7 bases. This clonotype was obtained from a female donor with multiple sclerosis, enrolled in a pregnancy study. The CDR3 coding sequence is TGTGCCACCAGCTCCAGACAGGGAACTGGAAACACCATATATTTT. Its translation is CATSSRQGTGNTIYF.